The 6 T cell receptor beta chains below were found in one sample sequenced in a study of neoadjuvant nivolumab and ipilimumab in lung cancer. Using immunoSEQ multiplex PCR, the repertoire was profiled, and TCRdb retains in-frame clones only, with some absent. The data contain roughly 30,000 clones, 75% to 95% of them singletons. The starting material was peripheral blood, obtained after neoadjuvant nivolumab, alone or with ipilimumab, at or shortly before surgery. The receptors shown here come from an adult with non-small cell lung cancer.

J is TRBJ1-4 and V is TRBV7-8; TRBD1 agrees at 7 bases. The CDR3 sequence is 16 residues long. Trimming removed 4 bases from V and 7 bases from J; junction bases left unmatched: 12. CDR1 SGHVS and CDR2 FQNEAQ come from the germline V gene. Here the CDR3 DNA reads TGTGCCAGCAGCTCCCTTACGTCTGACAGGGTTGAAAAACTGTTTTTT. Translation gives CASSSLTSDRVEKLFF.

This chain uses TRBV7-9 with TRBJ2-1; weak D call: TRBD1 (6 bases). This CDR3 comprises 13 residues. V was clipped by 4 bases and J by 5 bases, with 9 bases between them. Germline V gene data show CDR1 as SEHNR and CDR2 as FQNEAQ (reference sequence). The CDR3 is CASSSRGDNEQFF. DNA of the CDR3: TGTGCCAGCAGCTCCAGGGGAGACAATGAGCAGTTCTTC.

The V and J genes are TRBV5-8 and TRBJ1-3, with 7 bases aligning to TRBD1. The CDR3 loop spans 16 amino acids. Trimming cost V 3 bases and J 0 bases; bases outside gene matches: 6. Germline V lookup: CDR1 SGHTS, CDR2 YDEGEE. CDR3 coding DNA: TGTGCCAGCAGCTCCGGGACAGCAAGCTCTGGAAACACCATATATTTT. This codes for CASSSGTASSGNTIYF.

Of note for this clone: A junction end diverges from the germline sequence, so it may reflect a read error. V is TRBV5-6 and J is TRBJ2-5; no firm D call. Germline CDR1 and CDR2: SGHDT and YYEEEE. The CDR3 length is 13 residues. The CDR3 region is CTSSLGYQETQYF. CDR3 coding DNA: TGTACCAGCAGCTTAGGGTATCAAGAGACCCAGTACTTC.

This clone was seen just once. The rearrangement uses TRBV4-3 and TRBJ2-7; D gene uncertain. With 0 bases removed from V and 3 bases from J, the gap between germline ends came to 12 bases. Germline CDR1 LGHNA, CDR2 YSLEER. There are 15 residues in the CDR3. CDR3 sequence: CASSQERHSGYEQYF. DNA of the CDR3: TGCGCCAGCAGCCAAGAGAGGCACTCAGGCTACGAGCAGTACTTC.

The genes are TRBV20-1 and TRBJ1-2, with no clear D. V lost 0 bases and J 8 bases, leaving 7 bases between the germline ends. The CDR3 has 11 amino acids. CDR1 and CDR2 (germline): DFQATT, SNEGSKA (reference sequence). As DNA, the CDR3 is TGCAGTGCTAGAGATCGGCGGGGCTACACCTTC. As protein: CSARDRRGYTF.